Below, 3 T cell receptor beta chains from the same sample are listed, as sequenced in a study of Ad26.COV2.S vaccination and SARS-CoV-2 variants. Indicated treatment: about 20 received Ad26.COV2.S at low or high dose, single or two shots; 5 received placebo; per-sample allocation not given. All samples were drawn on day 63, counting from the first vaccine or placebo injection. Assay: immunoSEQ multiplex PCR; the TCRdb copy retains only in-frame clones and omits some. The sample has about 350,000 clones, approximately 90% seen once. The input for sequencing was peripheral blood, taken in a trial of Ad26.COV2.S vaccine versus placebo. Every receptor here comes from a person aged 18-65 years who received the Ad26.COV2.S COVID-19 vaccine or a placebo.

The chain recombines TRBV9 with TRBJ1-3; D is possibly TRBD1 (6 bases). The CDR3 covers 16 residues. Germline V gives CDR1 SGDLS, CDR2 YYNGEE. Trimming left V 3 bases short and J 0 bases short, with 13 bases between. The CDR3 DNA reads as TGTGCCAGCAGCGCAAGTACAGGGATCTCTGGAAACACCATATATTTT. Its protein is CASSASTGISGNTIYF.

The chain employs TRBV6-5 and TRBJ2-2; 11 bases are a match to TRBD1. This CDR3 contains 14 residues. V was clipped by 4 bases and J by 9 bases; unmatched bases: 4. The germline gives CDR1 MNHEY, CDR2 SVGAGI. The CDR3 reads CASSWDRGFRELFF. Written as DNA, the CDR3 is TGTGCCAGCAGTTGGGACAGGGGGTTCCGGGAGCTGTTTTTT.

As regards this clone: Additional DNA sequences in this sample encode the identical CDR3. The V and J genes are TRBV14 and TRBJ1-1; D gene unclear. Per germline, CDR1 SGHDN and CDR2 FVKESK. The CDR3 spans 13 residues. The ends were cut back, 1 base at V and 0 bases at J, with 3 bases in the middle. The CDR3 loop reads CASSQALNTEAFF. The DNA of the CDR3 is TGTGCCAGCAGCCAAGCCCTGAACACTGAAGCTTTCTTT.